The clone carrying this T cell receptor beta chain was observed a handful of times. Its antigen is unidentified. Germline values: CDR1 MGHDK, CDR2 SYGVNS. V dropped 4 bases and J dropped 3 bases, with 12 bases sitting between them. CDR3 length: 14 amino acids. Cell sorting via CD45RO/CCR7/CD25/CD127/CD95/CD27 was performed to obtain CD4+ naive, central memory, regulatory and stem cell-like memory cells. Every bit of the isolated RNA underwent reverse transcription, so sequencing read expressed TCRB transcripts. Sequenced by immunoSEQ multiplex PCR; TCRdb stores in-frame clones only, minus some. The sample carries about 660,000 clones, about 14% recorded once. The record originates from a study of beta chain features in type 1 diabetes. Study-wide context: Analysis included about 110 million sorted cells drawn from all samples. Overall study results and limits: Moderate yet significant TCRB CDR3 shortening was seen in Type 1 diabetes patients in all four CD4+ subsets. Cells expressing TCR highly could be over-represented by cDNA sequencing.

The V call is TRBV25-1, the J call TRBJ1-1; tentatively, D is TRBD1 (6 bases). Sample: naive CD4+ T cells from blood. The receptor was derived from a man between 18 and 35 years old with type 1 diabetes. The chain's CDR3 is CASSVGGGDTEAFF. CDR3 coding DNA: TGTGCCAGCAGTGTTGGAGGGGGGGACACTGAAGCTTTCTTT.